These 8 T cell receptor beta chains share one sample of origin, sequenced in a study of T cells in Graves' hyperthyroidism and ophthalmopathy (dated by TCRdb to about 2019). Receptor libraries were prepared by multiplex PCR. TCRdb names Illumina HiSeq 2000 as the instrument used. The TCR beta CDR3 regions were amplified from RNA transcripts. For the first round of RT-PCR on the TCR CDR3, the HTBI primer set was used together with the Qiagen OneStep RT-PCR kit. TCRdb reprocessing: public reads trimmed at Q25 with fastp, clones called with MiXCR, in-frame beta chains kept. Each entry is one CDR3 protein sequence, shown with its most common DNA and genes. Present in this sample are under 650,000 distinct CDR3 sequences, 15% to 20% of which were seen just once. Of the sample, approximately 3.9% falls within the top ten clones. Sequencing input: blood. Receptor source: a woman in her thirties with Graves' hyperthyroidism.

This clonotype was seen repeatedly, ten times or more. This chain connects TRBV2 to TRBJ1-5; 8 bases map to TRBD1. Germline-derived CDR1 and CDR2 are SNHLY and FYNNEI. The CDR3 spans 18 residues. V lost 0 bases, J lost 1 base, and 8 bases stayed unmatched. The CDR3 nucleotides are TGTGCCAGCAGTGAAGCGCTTCAGGACAGGGCAAGCAATCAGCCCCAGCATTTT. Translated: CASSEALQDRASNQPQHF.

Concerning this clonotype itself: One base away lies a much larger clone, so this may be a sequencing read error. The chain employs TRBV20-1 and TRBJ1-1; TRBD1 might be the D (5 bases). The CDR3 sequence is 11 residues long. Germline V gene data show CDR1 as DFQATT and CDR2 as SNEGSKA (reference sequence). Trimming shortened V by 4 bases and J by 3 bases, and 6 bases separated the two germline ends. The CDR3 coding sequence is TGCAGTGCTAAAGGGGACACTGAAGCTTTCTTT. Encoded protein: CSAKGDTEAFF.

This clonotype was picked up many times. V gene TRBV28 combines with J gene TRBJ1-2; no reliable D call. CDR3 size: 14 residues. Per germline, CDR1 MDHEN and CDR2 SYDVKM. V was pared by 3 bases and J by 2 bases, with 10 bases between. In DNA, the CDR3 is TGTGCCAGCAGTTTTAGGTTGGAGAACTATGGCTACACCTTC. It encodes CASSFRLENYGYTF.

The V gene is TRBV7-9, the J gene TRBJ2-5; tentatively, D is TRBD2 (7 bases). The CDR3 is 16 amino acids. Deletions cut 5 bases from V and 0 bases from J, with 16 bases between. In germline, CDR1 is SEHNR, CDR2 FQNEAQ (reference sequence). The CDR3 spells CASSPKGGSYQETQYF. CDR3 coding DNA: TGTGCCAGCAGCCCAAAGGGGGGGTCGTACCAAGAGACCCAGTACTTC.

The rearrangement links TRBV9 to TRBJ2-1; D is unresolved. V lost 1 base and J 8 bases, leaving 7 bases between the germline ends. The CDR3 covers 12 residues. Germline CDR1 is SGDLS and CDR2 is YYNGEE. As DNA, the CDR3 is TGTGCCAGCAGCGTAAGGGAAGATGAGCAGTTCTTC. This codes for CASSVREDEQFF.

The gene calls are TRBV28 and TRBJ1-4; weak D call: TRBD1 (6 bases). The V end lost 10 bases, the J end lost 8 bases, and 44 bases lay between the germline ends. Per germline, CDR1 MDHEN and CDR2 SYDVKM. The CDR3 covers 22 residues. Here the CDR3 reads CATTNRGPFGLLPRRPYEKLFF. DNA for the CDR3: TGTGCCACCACTAACCGGGGGCCCTTCGGACTCTTACCCCGGCGCCCTTACGAAAAACTGTTTTTT.

This clonotype showed up many times. DNA for the CDR3: TGTGCCAGCACTCCCCAGGCGGGAGGGGCCTACGAGCAGTACTTC. This codes for CASTPQAGGAYEQYF. The V gene is TRBV28, the J gene TRBJ2-7, with TRBD2 matching over 9 bases. Germline V lookup: CDR1 MDHEN, CDR2 SYDVKM. Unmatched junction bases numbered 9, after V lost 7 bases and J lost 2 bases. The CDR3 length is 15 residues. Full variable domain (remainder filled in from reference TRBV28 and TRBJ2-7): DVKVTQSSRYLVKRTGEKVFLECVQDMDHENMFWYRQDPGLGLRLIYFSYDVKMKEKGDIPEGYSVSREKKERFSLILESASTNQTSMYLCASTPQAGGAYEQYFGPGTRLTVT.

The chain couples TRBV4-3 to TRBJ1-2; D is unclear. Germline lookup yields CDR1 LGHNA and CDR2 YSLEER. This CDR3 has 14 amino acids. The V end lost 3 bases, the J end lost 4 bases, and 12 bases lay between the germline ends. The CDR3 spells CASSHASEGYGYTF. The CDR3 DNA is TGCGCCAGCAGCCACGCCTCCGAGGGCTATGGCTACACCTTC.